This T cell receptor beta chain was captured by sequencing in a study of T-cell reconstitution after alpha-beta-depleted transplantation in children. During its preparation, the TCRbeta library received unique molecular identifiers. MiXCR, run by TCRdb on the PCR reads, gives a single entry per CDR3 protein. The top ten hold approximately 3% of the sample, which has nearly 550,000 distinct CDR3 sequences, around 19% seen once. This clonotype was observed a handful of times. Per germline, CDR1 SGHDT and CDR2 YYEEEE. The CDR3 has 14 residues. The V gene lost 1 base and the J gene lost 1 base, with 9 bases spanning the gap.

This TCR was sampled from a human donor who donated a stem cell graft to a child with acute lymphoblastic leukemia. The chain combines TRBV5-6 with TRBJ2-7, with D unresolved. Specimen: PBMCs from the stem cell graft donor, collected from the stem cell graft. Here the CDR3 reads CASSLIRASYEQYF. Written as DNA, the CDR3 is TGTGCCAGCAGCTTGATCAGAGCATCCTACGAGCAGTACTTC.